This T cell receptor (beta chain) appears in the sequencing data of a study of blood T cell repertoires in COVID-19 (dated by TCRdb to between 2020 and 2021). Regarding the study in general: Samples from collaborators originated in the United States, Italy and Spain and spanned both the acute and convalescent phases of COVID-19. The material from the prospective study consisted of cDNA or gDNA derived from T cells, B-cell-depleted T cells, or PBMCs. Deeply sampled blood TCRbeta repertoires from subjects exposed to, actively infected with, or recovered from COVID-19 were included in the dataset. The repertoires were made available in a free public database intended to serve as a resource for research on the immune response to SARS-CoV-2. The samples were drawn from two sources: the first 160 participants of the ongoing ImmuneRACE study, and over 1,000 subjects contributed by 6 global collaborators. Nearly every sample came with metadata listing a de-identified subject ID, COVID-19 status, age in years and sex. Where HLA class I and class II types were available, the types were taken from metadata supplied by the sample provider, not from assay-based typing. The paper as a whole reports these results and caveats: How much clinical and demographic metadata was included differed by source and by participant, and the metadata was provided uncurated.

Concerning this clone itself: The antigen it binds to is not known. No base qualities exist here, and no much larger clone lies one base off it.

Participants in the prospective study were enrolled through a virtual design, were aged roughly 18 to 100 years, and lived in 20 to 30 United States geographic areas. Cohort assignment in the prospective study relied on participant-reported clinical history from a screening survey and a study questionnaire. Each participant in the prospective study had whole blood, serum and a nasopharyngeal or oropharyngeal swab collected by mobile phlebotomists. Over an approximately 2-month period, participants in the prospective study had the option of providing additional blood draws and questionnaires. Before DNA extraction, prospective study blood samples were shipped either frozen or at room temperature. TCRbeta CDR3 regions were amplified from genomic DNA by means of the immunoSEQ Assay, a bias-controlled multiplex PCR. The paper's data handling went like this. The number of nucleated cells in each sample was estimated by amplification of reference gene primers within the assay. Sequence reads were collapsed and filtered to measure the absolute abundance of every unique TCRbeta CDR3 rearrangement. Productive Simpson clonality was computed per sample as the square root of Simpson's diversity index over productive rearrangements. TCRdb retrieved this table from immuneACCESS and kept in-frame rearrangements only. Not all clones are present; in checked studies, unresolved V genes account for under half, and no reason is known for the remainder. The V and J calls and clone size were taken over from that table, and D and trimming were inferred from the DNA. This sample gives 400,000 to 550,000 clones in total; 70% to 90% of them show up just once. Roughly 2% of the sample comes from the top ten.

Sample: PBMCs or T cells enriched from blood (not recorded which). The source is a woman younger than 30 with acute COVID-19.

CDR3 protein: CATSDRQGGAFF. The DNA reads TGTGCCACCAGTGATCGACAGGGGGGAGCTTTCTTT. The rearranged chain carries TRBV24-1 and TRBJ1-1, with 9 middle bases fitting TRBD1. Based on the germline V gene, the CDR1 and CDR2 sequences are KGHDR and SFDVKD. Spanning cysteine to phenylalanine, the CDR3 consists of 12 amino acids. The entry retains the CDR3 DNA only, 36 bases that are in frame from base 1. V ends up 3 bases short and J 10 bases short, with an unmatched junction base count of 2.